This T cell receptor beta chain was identified in a study of T cells after yellow fever vaccination. Study overall: Low-cell-number fractions underwent preparation using SMART-Seq v4 Ultra Low Input. Study-wide points: In post-booster samples, most primary-vaccination clones reappeared (about 95% CD4, roughly 89% CD8). The secondary response peaked faster, at day 5 versus 15, but was weaker. High-abundance clonotypes from the bulk population could contaminate FACS-sorted repertoires.

TCRdb called the 5' RACE reads again in MiXCR, with one record for every CDR3 protein. The table shows fewer than 350,000 distinct CDR3 sequences, with approximately 3.9% occurring only once. This clonotype has at least ten counts. The antigen is undetermined. CDR1 is SEHNR, CDR2 FQNEAQ, per germline (reference sequence). The V gene lost 4 bases and the J gene lost 4 bases, with 8 bases spanning the gap. The CDR3 has 12 residues. Here the sequenced sample was PBMCs, taken on the day of the yellow fever booster vaccination. The chain combines TRBV7-9 with TRBJ2-7; no clear D gene. This receptor was obtained from a man aged 18-30 years who received the YFV17D yellow fever vaccine. The CDR3 sequence: CASSSSIYEQYF. CDR3 bases: TGTGCCAGCAGCTCTTCGATTTACGAGCAGTACTTC.